The rows below give T cell receptor beta chains drawn from one sample of a study of CD8 T cell repertoires and HIV-1 epitope variants. Assay: immunoSEQ multiplex PCR; the TCRdb copy retains only in-frame clones and omits some. The data show tens of thousands of clones, with over 70% seen just once and roughly 24% held by the top ten. Source material: uncultured baseline CD8+ T cells from peripheral blood mononuclear cells (PBMCs). These TCRs come from a male donor with HIV. Each CDR3 is given with its conserved first and last residue. Each record gives: J gene, CDR3 length, V gene, clone size, D gene, CDR3 DNA, CDR3 protein. The D gene is left open where the match is weak. Not every row has a clone size; where given, it reads once, few, many or a size class.

j_gene: TRBJ2-4; len: 17; v_gene: TRBV7-2; abundance: .; d_gene: TRBD1; CDR3nt: TGTGCCAGCAGCAACCGACAGGGGGCGAAGGCCAAAAACATTCAGTACTTC; CDR3aa: CASSNRQGAKAKNIQYF
j_gene: TRBJ2-3; len: 11; v_gene: TRBV27; abundance: .; d_gene: .; CDR3nt: TGTGCCAGCAGTCCTGGGGATACGCAGTATTTT; CDR3aa: CASSPGDTQYF
j_gene: TRBJ1-4; len: 15; v_gene: TRBV7-2; abundance: few; d_gene: .; CDR3nt: TGTGCCAGCAGCGTTAACTGGCAGCCTAATGAAAAACTGTTTTTT; CDR3aa: CASSVNWQPNEKLFF
j_gene: TRBJ2-3; len: 14; v_gene: TRBV10-3; abundance: .; d_gene: TRBD1; CDR3nt: TGTGCCATCAGACCACAGGGGGACACAGATACGCAGTATTTT; CDR3aa: CAIRPQGDTDTQYF
j_gene: TRBJ2-2; len: 17; v_gene: TRBV9; abundance: few; d_gene: .; CDR3nt: TGTGCCAGCAGCGTAACCCCCGGAGGGGAGAACACCGGGGAGCTGTTTTTT; CDR3aa: CASSVTPGGENTGELFF
j_gene: TRBJ2-1; len: 16; v_gene: TRBV28; abundance: .; d_gene: .; CDR3nt: TGTGCCAGCAGTCAATCCCTAGCATCTTTAGGCAATGAGCAGTTCTTC; CDR3aa: CASSQSLASLGNEQFF
j_gene: TRBJ2-7; len: 16; v_gene: TRBV27; abundance: .; d_gene: TRBD1; CDR3nt: TGTGCCAGCAGCTGGGGACAGGGCCTTCCTTCCTACGAGCAGTACTTC; CDR3aa: CASSWGQGLPSYEQYF
j_gene: TRBJ1-2; len: 16; v_gene: TRBV4-3; abundance: medium-sized; d_gene: .; CDR3nt: TGCGCCAGCAGCCAAGATCCCCCAGACTTGGACTATGGCTACACCTTC; CDR3aa: CASSQDPPDLDYGYTF
j_gene: TRBJ2-5; len: 11; v_gene: TRBV5-4; abundance: .; d_gene: .; CDR3nt: TGTGCCAGCAGCCCCCAAGAGACCCAGTACTTC; CDR3aa: CASSPQETQYF
j_gene: TRBJ2-5; len: 14; v_gene: TRBV27; abundance: .; d_gene: .; CDR3nt: TGTGCCAGCGGCTTGAGGGCCTTCGGGGAGACCCAGTACTTC; CDR3aa: CASGLRAFGETQYF
j_gene: TRBJ2-3; len: 14; v_gene: TRBV7-6; abundance: once; d_gene: .; CDR3nt: TGTGCCAGCAGCTTGAGAGGGAGCGCAGATACGCAGTATTTT; CDR3aa: CASSLRGSADTQYF
j_gene: TRBJ2-1; len: 11; v_gene: TRBV5-1; abundance: .; d_gene: .; CDR3nt: TGCGCCAGCAGCTTGGGCAATGAGCAGTTCTTC; CDR3aa: CASSLGNEQFF
j_gene: TRBJ2-6; len: 13; v_gene: TRBV29-1; abundance: .; d_gene: .; CDR3nt: TGCAGCGCCGACGATTCTGGGGCCAACGTCCTGACTTTC; CDR3aa: CSADDSGANVLTF
j_gene: TRBJ2-7; len: 13; v_gene: TRBV29-1; abundance: .; d_gene: TRBD1; CDR3nt: TGCAGCGTTGAGGCGGACAGGGGATACGAGCAGTACTTC; CDR3aa: CSVEADRGYEQYF
j_gene: TRBJ1-1; len: 13; v_gene: TRBV7-9; abundance: .; d_gene: .; CDR3nt: TGTGCCAGCAGCTTGGCCGGGGGGCCTGAAGCTTTCTTT; CDR3aa: CASSLAGGPEAFF
j_gene: TRBJ2-7; len: 14; v_gene: TRBV7-2; abundance: many; d_gene: .; CDR3nt: TGTGCCAGCAGCCCTTCAACAGGGACCTACGAGCAGTACTTC; CDR3aa: CASSPSTGTYEQYF
j_gene: TRBJ1-1; len: 11; v_gene: TRBV29-1; abundance: few; d_gene: TRBD1; CDR3nt: TGCAGCGGGGACAGTAACACTGAAGCTTTCTTT; CDR3aa: CSGDSNTEAFF
j_gene: TRBJ2-2; len: 15; v_gene: TRBV29-1; abundance: .; d_gene: .; CDR3nt: TGCAGCGTTGAAGATGGAGCGCAGGGCACCGGGGAGCTGTTTTTT; CDR3aa: CSVEDGAQGTGELFF
j_gene: TRBJ1-4; len: 15; v_gene: TRBV5-1; abundance: once; d_gene: TRBD1; CDR3nt: TGCGCCAGCAGCCGGCGGGACAGGGGATTGGAAAAACTGTTTTTT; CDR3aa: CASSRRDRGLEKLFF
j_gene: TRBJ1-2; len: 13; v_gene: TRBV5-1; abundance: .; d_gene: TRBD1; CDR3nt: TGCGCCAGCAGCCCGACAGGGTGGCATGGCTACACCTTC; CDR3aa: CASSPTGWHGYTF
j_gene: TRBJ2-7; len: 14; v_gene: TRBV5-1; abundance: once; d_gene: TRBD1; CDR3nt: TGCGCCAGCGGAACAGGGGAGAGCTCCTACGAGCAGTACTTC; CDR3aa: CASGTGESSYEQYF
j_gene: TRBJ1-1; len: 13; v_gene: TRBV7-9; abundance: few; d_gene: .; CDR3nt: TGTGCCAGCAGCTACGTTGGGGGCACTGAAGCTTTCTTT; CDR3aa: CASSYVGGTEAFF
j_gene: TRBJ2-7; len: 14; v_gene: TRBV19; abundance: .; d_gene: TRBD1; CDR3nt: TGTGCCAGTAGTCCGACAGGGGTGGCCTACGAGCAGTACTTC; CDR3aa: CASSPTGVAYEQYF
j_gene: TRBJ1-4; len: 16; v_gene: TRBV28; abundance: .; d_gene: TRBD1; CDR3nt: TGTGCCAGCAGTGAACCGGGACAGCTGACTAATGAAAAACTGTTTTTT; CDR3aa: CASSEPGQLTNEKLFF
j_gene: TRBJ2-1; len: 15; v_gene: TRBV19; abundance: .; d_gene: .; CDR3nt: TGTGCCAGTAGTTCCGGCTCATTCTCCTACAATGAGCAGTTCTTC; CDR3aa: CASSSGSFSYNEQFF
j_gene: TRBJ1-4; len: 10; v_gene: TRBV28; abundance: .; d_gene: .; CDR3nt: TGTGCCAGCAGGTCCGGAAAACTGTTTTTT; CDR3aa: CASRSGKLFF
j_gene: TRBJ1-6; len: 14; v_gene: TRBV6-6; abundance: few; d_gene: .; CDR3nt: TGTGCCAGCTCGAGCGAAAACTATAATTCACCCCTCCACTTT; CDR3aa: CASSSENYNSPLHF
j_gene: TRBJ2-1; len: 17; v_gene: TRBV7-8; abundance: few; d_gene: TRBD2; CDR3nt: TGTGCCAGCAGCTTAGGCGGGACTAGCGGAAACTACAATGAGCAGTTCTTC; CDR3aa: CASSLGGTSGNYNEQFF
j_gene: TRBJ2-1; len: 15; v_gene: TRBV5-1; abundance: .; d_gene: .; CDR3nt: TGCGCCAGCAGCCCGGGGCCTGTTAAATACAATGAGCAGTTCTTC; CDR3aa: CASSPGPVKYNEQFF
j_gene: TRBJ2-1; len: 14; v_gene: TRBV18; abundance: .; d_gene: TRBD1; CDR3nt: TGTGCCAGCTCAACCAGGGGGCCCGACAATGAGCAGTTCTTC; CDR3aa: CASSTRGPDNEQFF
j_gene: TRBJ2-1; len: 13; v_gene: TRBV5-1; abundance: .; d_gene: .; CDR3nt: TGCGCCAGCAGCCCCCCGGGCGGGGCTGAGCAGTTCTTC; CDR3aa: CASSPPGGAEQFF
j_gene: TRBJ2-5; len: 13; v_gene: TRBV28; abundance: .; d_gene: .; CDR3nt: TGTGCCAGTATACAGGGTCGGGAAGAGACCCAGTACTTC; CDR3aa: CASIQGREETQYF
j_gene: TRBJ2-7; len: 13; v_gene: TRBV9; abundance: .; d_gene: .; CDR3nt: TGTGCCAGCAGCCTCGGGGGGCCCTACGAGCAGTACTTC; CDR3aa: CASSLGGPYEQYF
j_gene: TRBJ1-2; len: 12; v_gene: TRBV29-1; abundance: few; d_gene: TRBD1; CDR3nt: TGCAGCTTCCGGGCGGCAGGGGGCGGCTACACCTTC; CDR3aa: CSFRAAGGGYTF
j_gene: TRBJ2-3; len: 14; v_gene: TRBV29-1; abundance: once; d_gene: .; CDR3nt: TGCAGCGTTGAAGATCAGGGGGGTCCAGATACGCAGTATTTT; CDR3aa: CSVEDQGGPDTQYF
j_gene: TRBJ1-3; len: 15; v_gene: TRBV6-5; abundance: .; d_gene: .; CDR3nt: TGTGCCAGCAGCCTCGGTGCAGGGATGGGAAACACCATATATTTT; CDR3aa: CASSLGAGMGNTIYF
j_gene: TRBJ1-3; len: 14; v_gene: TRBV7-2; abundance: .; d_gene: .; CDR3nt: TGTGCCAGCAGCCCTAACACAGGGGGAAACACCATATATTTT; CDR3aa: CASSPNTGGNTIYF